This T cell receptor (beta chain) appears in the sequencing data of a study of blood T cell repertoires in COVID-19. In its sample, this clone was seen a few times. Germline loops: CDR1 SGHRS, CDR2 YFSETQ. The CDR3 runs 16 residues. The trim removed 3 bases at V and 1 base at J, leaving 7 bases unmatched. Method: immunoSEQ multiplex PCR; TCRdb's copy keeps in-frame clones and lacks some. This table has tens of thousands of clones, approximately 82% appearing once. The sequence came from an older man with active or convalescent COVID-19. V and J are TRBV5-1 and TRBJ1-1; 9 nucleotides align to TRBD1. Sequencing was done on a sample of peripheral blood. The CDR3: CASSSDRGVANTEAFF. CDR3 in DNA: TGCGCCAGCAGCTCGGACAGGGGTGTCGCGAACACTGAAGCTTTCTTT. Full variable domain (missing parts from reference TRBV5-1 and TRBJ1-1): KAGVTQTPRYLIKTRGQQVTLSCSPISGHRSVSWYQQTPGQGLQFLFEYFSETQRNKGNFPGRFSGRQFSNSRSEMNVSTLELGDSALYLCASSSDRGVANTEAFFGQGTRLTVV.